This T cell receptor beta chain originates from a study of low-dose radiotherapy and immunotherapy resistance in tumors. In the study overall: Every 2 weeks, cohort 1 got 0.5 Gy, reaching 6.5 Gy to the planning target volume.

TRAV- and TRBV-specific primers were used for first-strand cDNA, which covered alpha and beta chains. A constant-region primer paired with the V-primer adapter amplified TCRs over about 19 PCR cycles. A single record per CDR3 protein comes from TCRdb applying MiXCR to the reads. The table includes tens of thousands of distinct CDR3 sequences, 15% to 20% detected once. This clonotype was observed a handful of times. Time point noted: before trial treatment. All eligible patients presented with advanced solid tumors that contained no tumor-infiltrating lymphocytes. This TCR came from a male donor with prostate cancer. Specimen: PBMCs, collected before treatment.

CDR3 DNA: TGTGCTAGTGCCCCCTCGACAGATACGCAGTATTTT. Its protein product is CASAPSTDTQYF. The chain combines TRBV12-5 with TRBJ2-3; no definite D call. V lost 7 bases and J lost 3, with 8 bases in between. The CDR3 runs to 12 residues. Germline V CDR1 and CDR2: LGHNT, FRNRAP.